This T cell receptor beta chain originates from a study of T cells in Graves' hyperthyroidism and ophthalmopathy (dated by TCRdb to between 2018 and 2021). With respect to the entire study: Peripheral blood samples were taken at the time of initial diagnosis, prior to any treatment. To identify TCR V-J signatures that set the groups apart, the researchers used a discovery cohort of 100 patients, made up of roughly 40 with Graves' ophthalmopathy and some 56 with stable Graves' hyperthyroidism. Whether ophthalmopathy could be predicted prospectively was tested in an independent validation cohort made up of roughly 19 hyperthyroidism patients plus 17 patients who later progressed to ophthalmopathy. The 85 to 100 discovery patients were divided at random into training and test sets in a 7:3 ratio. Thyroid tissue and blood T-cell repertoires from roughly six Graves' hyperthyroidism patients were also compared in the study. After blood sampling, hyperthyroidism patients were treated with methimazole at a starting dose of 30 mg daily, and ophthalmopathy patients were treated with high-dose intravenous methylprednisolone. The paper describes TCR Vbeta CDR3 sequencing of fewer than 150 peripheral blood samples, made up of approximately 40 ophthalmopathy patients, 70 to 75 hyperthyroidism patients and some 17 progressor patients.

The research as a whole found: In validation, the model predicted progression to ophthalmopathy with just under 71% sensitivity and 72.22% specificity, a median of 6.5 months before onset. No statistical method was used to set the sample size in advance, and investigators knew the group allocation. Most expanded thyroid clonotypes (frequency above 0.001) were also detected in blood, suggesting blood repertoires may reflect thyroid immune responses. In cross-validation, a model built on a 13 V-J signature told ophthalmopathy apart from stable hyperthyroidism with just under 90% sensitivity and around 84% specificity, and in testing the same model reached 80%/75%.

Reading from cysteine to phenylalanine, the CDR3 counts 11 amino acids. Solely the CDR3 DNA is kept, with 33 bases framed from the first base. CDR1 and CDR2 were assigned from the germline V gene (reference sequence) as SEHNR and FQNEAQ. This clonotype was observed at least ten times. Its antigen is still unknown. At one of its ends the junction is not consistent with the germline gene, which may arise from a read error. TCR beta CDR3 regions were amplified from RNA transcripts. The TCR CDR3 was subjected to a first round of RT-PCR using the HTBI primer set and the Qiagen OneStep RT-PCR kit. The libraries were constructed in a second round of multiplex PCR and then size-selected and purified. Libraries were sequenced paired-end with 100 bp reads on an Illumina HiSeq2000. On the study's bioinformatics: SOAPnuke was used to process the raw data, with reads discarded if the reads contained adapters or uncalled bases, had a mean Phred below 15, or lacked an exact constant-primer or identifier match. COPE v1.2.5 was used to merge the high-quality paired reads, and each unique nucleotide sequence was defined as a clonotype. MiTCR v1.1 was used to align clonotypes to the IMGT TRBV, TRBD and TRBJ reference segments. The analysis was restricted to V-J combinations with a frequency above 0.0001, which together covered 99% to 99.2% of the repertoires. A TCS score was defined as the ratio of F50 (clonal expansion) to E x V (chaos), with BLOSUM62-based TCRdist applied between CDR3 peptides within each V-J. Welch's t-statistics and random forest reduced some 510 V-J features to 10 to 15, which were used in a naive Bayes classifier (R e1071). Thyroid-blood repertoire similarity was quantified with the Morisita-Horn index. The public reads were quality trimmed at Q25 with fastp and then assembled into clones with MiXCR by TCRdb, keeping productive beta chains. Each entry merges the rows of one CDR3 protein and shows their most common DNA and genes. For this entry, the V and J calls and clone size follow TCRdb and not the study's own pipeline. The sample table holds over 700,000 distinct CDR3 sequences, of which 35% to 45% were seen once. Clones ranked in the top ten supply 8% to 9% of the sample.

Graves' hyperthyroidism was defined as stable when no progression to ophthalmopathy occurred over 18 months of follow-up. Hyperthyroidism patients were newly diagnosed, had a disease duration of under 2 months, and were aged 18 to 65 years. Exclusion was applied to patients with uncontrolled infections, other autoimmune diseases, pregnancy or lactation. Diagnoses relied on clinical symptoms, serum thyroxine and TRAb, thyroid ultrasound and orbital computed tomography. PBMCs were separated from approximately 9.9 ml of fresh peripheral blood using Ficoll-Paque density gradient centrifugation. Total RNA was extracted with Trizol reagent, and quality was checked on an Agilent 2100 Bioanalyzer.

The receptor's source is a man between 18 and 29 years old with Graves' hyperthyroidism. Sequenced: blood. The chain uses TRBV7-9 and TRBJ1-3; no confident D gene assignment can be made. CDR3 reads: CASSPVAMRDF. At the DNA level, the sequence is TGTGCCAGCAGCCCGGTGGCGATGAGGGATTTT.